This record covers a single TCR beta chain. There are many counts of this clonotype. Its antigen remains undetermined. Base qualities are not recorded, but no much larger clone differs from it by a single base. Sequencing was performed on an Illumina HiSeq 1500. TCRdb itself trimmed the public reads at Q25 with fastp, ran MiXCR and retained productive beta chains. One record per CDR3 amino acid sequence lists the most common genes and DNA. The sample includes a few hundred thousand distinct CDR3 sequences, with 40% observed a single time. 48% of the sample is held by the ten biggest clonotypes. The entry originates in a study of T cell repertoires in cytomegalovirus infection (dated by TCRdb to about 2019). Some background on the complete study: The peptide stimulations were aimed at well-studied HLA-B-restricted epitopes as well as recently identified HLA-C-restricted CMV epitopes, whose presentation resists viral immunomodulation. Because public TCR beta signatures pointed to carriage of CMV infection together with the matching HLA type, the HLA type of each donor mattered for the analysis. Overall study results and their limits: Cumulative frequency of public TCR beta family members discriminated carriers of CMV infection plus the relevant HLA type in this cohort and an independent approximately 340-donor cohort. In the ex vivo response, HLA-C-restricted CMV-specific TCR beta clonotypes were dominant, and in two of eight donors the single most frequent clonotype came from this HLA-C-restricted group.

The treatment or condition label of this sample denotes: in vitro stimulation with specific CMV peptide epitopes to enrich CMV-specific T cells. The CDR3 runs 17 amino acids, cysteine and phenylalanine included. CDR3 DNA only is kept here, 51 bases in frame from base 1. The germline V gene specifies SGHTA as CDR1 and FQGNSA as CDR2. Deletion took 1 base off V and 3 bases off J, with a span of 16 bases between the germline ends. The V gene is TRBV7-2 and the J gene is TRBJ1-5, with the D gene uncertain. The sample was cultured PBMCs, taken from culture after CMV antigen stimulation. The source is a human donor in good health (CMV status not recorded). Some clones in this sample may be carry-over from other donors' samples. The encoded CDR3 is CASSLGRRGGDNQPQHF. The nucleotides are TGTGCCAGCAGCTTAGGGAGACGAGGCGGGGACAATCAGCCCCAGCATTTT.